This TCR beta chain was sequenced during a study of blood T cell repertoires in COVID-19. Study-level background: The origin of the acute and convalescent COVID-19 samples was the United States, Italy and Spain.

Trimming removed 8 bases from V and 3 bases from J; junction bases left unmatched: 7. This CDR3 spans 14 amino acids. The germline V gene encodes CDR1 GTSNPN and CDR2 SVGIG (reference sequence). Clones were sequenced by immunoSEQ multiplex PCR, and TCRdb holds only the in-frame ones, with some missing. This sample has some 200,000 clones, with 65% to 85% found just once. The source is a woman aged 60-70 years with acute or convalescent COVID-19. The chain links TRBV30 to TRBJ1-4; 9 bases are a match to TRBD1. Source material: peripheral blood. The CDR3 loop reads CAAGQGLANEKLFF. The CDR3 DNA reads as TGTGCCGCAGGACAGGGGCTTGCTAATGAAAAACTGTTTTTT.